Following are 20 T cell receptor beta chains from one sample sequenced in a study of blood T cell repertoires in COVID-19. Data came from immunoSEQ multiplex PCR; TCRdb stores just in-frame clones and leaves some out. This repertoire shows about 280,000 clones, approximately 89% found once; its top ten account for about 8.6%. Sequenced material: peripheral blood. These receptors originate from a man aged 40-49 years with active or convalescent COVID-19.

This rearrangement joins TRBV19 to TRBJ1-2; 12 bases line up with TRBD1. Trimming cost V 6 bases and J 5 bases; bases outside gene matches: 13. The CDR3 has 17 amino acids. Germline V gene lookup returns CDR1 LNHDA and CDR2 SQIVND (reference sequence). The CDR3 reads CASRLRPGTGGAYGYTF. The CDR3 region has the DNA TGTGCCAGTAGGCTTCGGCCCGGGACAGGGGGCGCGTATGGCTACACCTTC.

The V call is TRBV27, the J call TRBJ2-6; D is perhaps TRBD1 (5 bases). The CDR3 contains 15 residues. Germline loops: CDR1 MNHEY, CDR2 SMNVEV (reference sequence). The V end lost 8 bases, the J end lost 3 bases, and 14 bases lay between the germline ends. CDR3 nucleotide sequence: TGTGCCAGCGCTTCCAGGGTCGGTGGGGCCAACGTCCTGACTTTC. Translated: CASASRVGGANVLTF.

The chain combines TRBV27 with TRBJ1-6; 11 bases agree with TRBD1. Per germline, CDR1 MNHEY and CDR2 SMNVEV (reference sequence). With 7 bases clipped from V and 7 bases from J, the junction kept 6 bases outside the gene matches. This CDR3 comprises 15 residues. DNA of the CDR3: TGTGCCAGCACCCCCGGGACAGGGGGGAATTCACCCCTCCACTTT. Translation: CASTPGTGGNSPLHF.

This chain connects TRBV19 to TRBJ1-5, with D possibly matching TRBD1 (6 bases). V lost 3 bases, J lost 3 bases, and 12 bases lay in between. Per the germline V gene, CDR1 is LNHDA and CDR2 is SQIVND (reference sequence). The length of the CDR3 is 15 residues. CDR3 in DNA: TGTGCCAGTAGTATGGGAGGGGGGGCCAATCAGCCCCAGCATTTT. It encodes CASSMGGGANQPQHF.

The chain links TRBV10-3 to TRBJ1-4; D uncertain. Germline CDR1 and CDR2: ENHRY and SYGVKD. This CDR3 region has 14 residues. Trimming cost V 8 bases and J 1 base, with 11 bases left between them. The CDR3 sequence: CAIAREGTNEKLFF. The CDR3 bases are TGTGCCATCGCGAGGGAGGGAACTAATGAAAAACTGTTTTTT.

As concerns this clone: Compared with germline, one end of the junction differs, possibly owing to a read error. The CDR3 DNA sequence: TGTGCTAGCACCCCCTCCGATACGCAGTATTTT. It yields the protein CASTPSDTQYF. The V and J genes are TRBV7-9 and TRBJ2-3, with D unresolved. Germline assignment: CDR1 SEHNR and CDR2 FQNEAQ (reference sequence). The CDR3 length is 11 residues.

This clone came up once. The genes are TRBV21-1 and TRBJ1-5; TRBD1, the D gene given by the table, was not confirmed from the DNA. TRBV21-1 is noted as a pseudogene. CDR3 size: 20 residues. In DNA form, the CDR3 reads TGTGCCAGCAGCATACCGGGACCGAACTTCCAGGGGTATATCAATCAGCCCCAGCATTTT. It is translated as CASSIPGPNFQGYINQPQHF.

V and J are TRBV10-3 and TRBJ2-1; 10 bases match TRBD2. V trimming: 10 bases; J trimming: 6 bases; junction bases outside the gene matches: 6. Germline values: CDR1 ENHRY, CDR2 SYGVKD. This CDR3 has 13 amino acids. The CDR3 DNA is TGTGCCAGCACTAGCGGGATAGGCAATGAGCAGTTCTTC. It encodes CASTSGIGNEQFF.

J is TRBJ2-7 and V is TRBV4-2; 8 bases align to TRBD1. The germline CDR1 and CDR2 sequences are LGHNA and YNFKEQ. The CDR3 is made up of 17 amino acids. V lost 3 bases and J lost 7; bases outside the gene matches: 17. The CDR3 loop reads CASSQEFHQGAGWEQYF. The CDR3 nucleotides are TGTGCCAGCAGCCAGGAATTCCATCAGGGGGCAGGATGGGAGCAGTACTTC.

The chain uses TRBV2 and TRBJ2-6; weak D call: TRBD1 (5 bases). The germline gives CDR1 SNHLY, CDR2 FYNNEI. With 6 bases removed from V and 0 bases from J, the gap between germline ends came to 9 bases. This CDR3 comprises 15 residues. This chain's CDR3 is CASSQQDSGANVLTF. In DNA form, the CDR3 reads TGTGCCAGCAGCCAACAGGACTCTGGGGCCAACGTCCTGACTTTC.

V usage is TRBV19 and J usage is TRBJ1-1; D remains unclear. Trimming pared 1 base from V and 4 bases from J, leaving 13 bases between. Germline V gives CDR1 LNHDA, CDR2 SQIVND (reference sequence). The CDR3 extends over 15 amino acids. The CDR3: CASSIVRAGGTEAFF. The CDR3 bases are TGTGCCAGTAGTATAGTGAGGGCGGGAGGCACTGAAGCTTTCTTT.

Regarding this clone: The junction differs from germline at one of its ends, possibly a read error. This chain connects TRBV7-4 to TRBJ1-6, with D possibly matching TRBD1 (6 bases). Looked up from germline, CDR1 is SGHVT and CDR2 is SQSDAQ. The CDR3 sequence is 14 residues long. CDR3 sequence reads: CASSCRQDKSPLHF. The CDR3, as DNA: TGTGCCAGCAGCTGCCGACAGGATAAATCACCCCTCCACTTT. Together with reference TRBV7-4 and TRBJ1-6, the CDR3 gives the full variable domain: GAGVSQSPRYKVAKRGRDVALRCDSISGHVTLYWYRQTLGQGSEVLTYSQSDAQRDKSGRPSGRFSAERPERSVSTLKIQRTEQGDSAVYLCASSCRQDKSPLHFGNGTRLTVT.

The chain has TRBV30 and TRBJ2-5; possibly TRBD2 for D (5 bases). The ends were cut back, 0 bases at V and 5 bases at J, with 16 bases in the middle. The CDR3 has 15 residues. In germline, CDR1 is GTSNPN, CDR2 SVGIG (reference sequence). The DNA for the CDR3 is TGTGCCTGGAGTGTACGTCTAACCGGGAAGGAGACCCAGTACTTC. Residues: CAWSVRLTGKETQYF.

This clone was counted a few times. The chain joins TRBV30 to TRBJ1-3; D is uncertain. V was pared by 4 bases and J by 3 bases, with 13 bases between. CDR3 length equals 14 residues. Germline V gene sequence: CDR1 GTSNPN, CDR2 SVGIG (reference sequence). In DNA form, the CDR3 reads TGTGCCTGGACCCCGCGGGCAAGTGGAAACACCATATATTTT. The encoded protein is CAWTPRASGNTIYF.

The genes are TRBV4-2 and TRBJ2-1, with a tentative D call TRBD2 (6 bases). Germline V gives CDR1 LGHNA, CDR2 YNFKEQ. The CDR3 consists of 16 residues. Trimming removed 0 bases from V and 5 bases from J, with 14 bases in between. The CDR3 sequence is CASSQDGTPGHNEQFF. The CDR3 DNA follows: TGTGCCAGCAGCCAAGACGGGACTCCAGGGCACAATGAGCAGTTCTTC.

The CDR3 reads CASSRTRQETQYF. The DNA for the CDR3 is TGTGCCAGCAGCCGAACTAGACAAGAGACCCAGTACTTC. The rearrangement links TRBV6-5 to TRBJ2-5; D perhaps matches TRBD2 (5 bases). V was trimmed by 6 bases and J by 2 bases, leaving 10 bases between them. The CDR3 sequence is 13 residues long. Looked up from germline, CDR1 is MNHEY and CDR2 is SVGAGI.

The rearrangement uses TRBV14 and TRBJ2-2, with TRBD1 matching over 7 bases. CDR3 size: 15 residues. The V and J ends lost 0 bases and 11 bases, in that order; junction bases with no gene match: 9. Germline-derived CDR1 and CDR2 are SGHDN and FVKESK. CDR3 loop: CASSQDQGVFSELFF. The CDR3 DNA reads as TGTGCCAGCAGCCAAGACCAGGGGGTCTTCTCCGAGCTGTTTTTT.

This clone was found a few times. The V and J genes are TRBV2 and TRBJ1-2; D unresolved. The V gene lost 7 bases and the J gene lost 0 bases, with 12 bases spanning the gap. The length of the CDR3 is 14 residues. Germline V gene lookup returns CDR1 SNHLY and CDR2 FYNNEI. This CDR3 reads CASIQTGANYGYTF. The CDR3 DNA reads TGTGCCAGCATCCAGACTGGAGCTAACTATGGCTACACCTTC.

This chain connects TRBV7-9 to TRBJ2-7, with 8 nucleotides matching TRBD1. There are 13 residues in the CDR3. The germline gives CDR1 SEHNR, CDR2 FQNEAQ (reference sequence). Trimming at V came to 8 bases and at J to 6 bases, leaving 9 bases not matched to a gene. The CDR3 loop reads CASATTGAGEQYF. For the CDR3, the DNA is TGTGCCAGCGCGACGACAGGGGCTGGCGAGCAGTACTTC.

CDR3: CASSYSSQGTEAFF. As DNA, the CDR3 is TGTGCCAGCAGTTACTCGAGTCAGGGCACTGAAGCTTTCTTT. V is TRBV6-5 and J is TRBJ1-1, with D possibly being TRBD1 (5 bases). V gave up 0 bases and J gave up 4 bases, with 9 bases separating them. Germline CDR1 reads MNHEY; CDR2 reads SVGAGI. The length of the CDR3 is 14 residues.